Shown below are 23 T cell receptor beta chains from a single sample sequenced in a study of glioma-infiltrating T cells after dendritic cell vaccination. Method: immunoSEQ multiplex PCR; TCRdb's copy keeps in-frame clones and lacks some. The repertoire has about 73,000 clones, around 80% of them found once; the top ten carry approximately 2.1%. This material consisted of blood, taken before dendritic cell vaccination. All receptors come from a human donor with glioblastoma.

The J gene is TRBJ1-3, the V gene TRBV13, with D perhaps TRBD1 (6 bases). CDR1 and CDR2 (germline): PRHDT, FYEKMQ (reference sequence). The CDR3 sequence is 18 residues long. V was cut by 2 bases and J by 0 bases, with 17 bases left in between. CDR3 residues: CASSLLGGGTTSGNTIYF. The CDR3 bases are TGTGCCAGCAGCTTATTAGGGGGGGGCACAACCTCTGGAAACACCATATATTTT.

The chain couples TRBV18 to TRBJ2-3; D remains ambiguous. Germline V gene lookup returns CDR1 KGHSH and CDR2 LQKENI. The ends were cut back, 3 bases at V and 2 bases at J, with 12 bases in the middle. The length of the CDR3 is 15 residues. The CDR3 coding sequence is TGTGCCAGCTCACCTAATACACCTCCCACAGATACGCAGTATTTT. This translates into CASSPNTPPTDTQYF. The whole variable domain, filled in from reference TRBV18 and TRBJ2-3, reads NAGVMQNPRHLVRRRGQEARLRCSPMKGHSHVYWYRQLPEEGLKFMVYLQKENIIDESGMPKERFSAEFPKEGPSILRIQQVVRGDSAAYFCASSPNTPPTDTQYFGPGTRLTVL.

The chain carries TRBV6-5 and TRBJ2-7, with 7 bases that match TRBD1. Losses at the gene ends were 5 bases for V and 2 bases for J; bases not matched to a gene: 3. Germline V CDR1 and CDR2: MNHEY, SVGAGI. CDR3 size: 13 residues. CDR3 residues: CASSRGQAYEQYF. CDR3 DNA sequence: TGTGCCAGCAGTCGAGGACAGGCCTACGAGCAGTACTTC.

This clone was recorded once. The rearrangement joins TRBV5-1 to TRBJ2-1, with D maybe TRBD1 (6 bases). The CDR3 has 14 residues. Trimming removed 1 base from V and 7 bases from J, with 12 bases in between. The germline V gene has CDR1 SGHRS and CDR2 YFSETQ. The DNA for the CDR3 is TGCGCCAGCAGCTTGATGGGGACAACTAATGAGCAGTTCTTC. Translated, it gives CASSLMGTTNEQFF.

This clone was recorded once. This chain uses TRBV7-9 with TRBJ1-1; 7 bases are shared with TRBD1. Germline V lookup: CDR1 SEHNR, CDR2 FQNEAQ (reference sequence). Trimming cost V 5 bases and J 6 bases; bases outside gene matches: 3. CDR3 size: 12 residues. The CDR3 is CASSRDRPEAFF. The CDR3 DNA is TGTGCCAGCAGCCGGGACAGACCTGAAGCTTTCTTT.

This clone was found a few times. The J gene is TRBJ1-2, the V gene TRBV23-1; possibly TRBD1 for D (6 bases). TRBV23-1 counts as an open reading frame of uncertain function. CDR3 length equals 14 residues. The V gene lost 3 bases and the J gene lost 4 bases, with 12 bases spanning the gap. As DNA, the CDR3 is TGCGCCAGCAGTCATCCGGGACACCGCTATGGCTACACCTTC. Translating it yields CASSHPGHRYGYTF.

This chain uses TRBV29-1 with TRBJ2-3, with 8 bases lining up with TRBD2. This CDR3 is built from 14 residues. Losses at the gene ends were 4 bases for V and 9 bases for J; bases not matched to a gene: 12. Germline V CDR1 and CDR2: SQVTM, ANQGSEA. CDR3 sequence: CSVVGSGAPWTQYF. The CDR3 DNA reads TGCAGCGTTGTTGGTAGCGGGGCCCCCTGGACGCAGTATTTT.

DNA for the CDR3: TGTGCCAGCAGCTTGGGACAGGTTTCCGGCTCCTACAATGAGCAGTTCTTC. Its translation is CASSLGQVSGSYNEQFF. This chain links TRBV7-9 with TRBJ2-1, with 8 bases fitting TRBD1. CDR1 and CDR2 (germline): SEHNR, FQNEAQ (reference sequence). The CDR3 runs to 17 residues. V gave up 3 bases and J gave up 0 bases; unmatched junction bases: 7. Filled out from reference TRBV7-9 and TRBJ2-1, the complete variable domain reads DTGVSQNPRHKITKRGQNVTFRCDPISEHNRLYWYRQTLGQGPEFLTYFQNEAQLEKSRLLSDRFSAERPKGSFSTLEIQRTEQGDSAMYLCASSLGQVSGSYNEQFFGPGTRLTVL.

In its sample, this clone was seen a few times. The rearrangement links TRBV7-2 to TRBJ1-3, with D uncertain. The CDR3 extends over 13 amino acids. Germline assignment: CDR1 SGHTA and CDR2 FQGNSA. V lost 6 bases to trimming and J lost 4 bases, with 10 bases between them. The CDR3 is CASSSLYGNTIYF. The DNA of the CDR3 is TGTGCCAGCAGTTCTCTCTACGGAAACACCATATATTTT.

The rearrangement links TRBV4-2 to TRBJ2-1; TRBD2 matches at 13 bases. Losses at the gene ends were 0 bases for V and 8 bases for J; bases not matched to a gene: 4. This CDR3 spans 16 amino acids. The V gene's germline CDR1 is LGHNA and CDR2 YNFKEQ. In DNA, the CDR3 is TGTGCCAGCAGCCAAGACTGGACTAGCGGGGGAGATGAGCAGTTCTTC. This encodes CASSQDWTSGGDEQFF.

This clone showed up just once. The chain carries TRBV28 and TRBJ1-1, with TRBD1 matching over 8 bases. This CDR3 is built from 15 residues. CDR1 and CDR2 (germline): MDHEN, SYDVKM. Germline trimming cut 6 bases from V and 4 bases from J; bases unmatched to any gene: 10. CDR3 nucleotides: TGTGCCAGCAGGCCGGAGACAGGGGCCGGCACTGAAGCTTTCTTT. Translated, it gives CASRPETGAGTEAFF.

The CDR3, as DNA: TGTGCCAGCTCATCAGATAGCAATCAGCCCCAGCATTTT. Translation: CASSSDSNQPQHF. V gene TRBV18 combines with J gene TRBJ1-5; D remains ambiguous. This CDR3 is 13 amino acids long. CDR1 is KGHSH and CDR2 is LQKENI in the germline V gene. The ends were cut back, 5 bases at V and 0 bases at J, with 5 bases in the middle.

This clone was counted a single time. In DNA, the CDR3 is TGTGCCAGCAGTGAAGGGTCTTCTAGCGGCGTGGGGAGGGAGACCCAGTACTTC. It translates to CASSEGSSSGVGRETQYF. The chain recombines TRBV6-1 with TRBJ2-5, with 7 nucleotides matching TRBD2. V dropped 1 base and J dropped 5; count of bases not matched to a gene: 16. The CDR3 covers 18 residues. Germline V gives CDR1 MNHNS, CDR2 SASEGT.

This rearrangement joins TRBV5-8 to TRBJ2-7; 8 bases are shared with TRBD2. Germline values: CDR1 SGHTS, CDR2 YDEGEE. CDR3 length equals 13 residues. After removal of 3 bases from V and 6 bases from J, the junction contained 5 bases not matched to a gene. CDR3 amino acids: CASSSWTSPEQYV. The CDR3 bases are TGTGCCAGCAGCTCTTGGACTAGCCCCGAGCAGTACGTC.

This chain uses TRBV6-5 with TRBJ2-7; tentative D call: TRBD1 (6 bases). The CDR3 consists of 16 residues. Per germline, CDR1 MNHEY and CDR2 SVGAGI. The V end was cut by 0 bases, the J end by 2 bases, with 14 bases between. The DNA for the CDR3 is TGTGCCAGCAGTTACTCGATATTGGGGGCGACCTACGAGCAGTACTTC. This encodes CASSYSILGATYEQYF.

The chain couples TRBV5-1 to TRBJ1-6; D ambiguous. Trimming took 4 bases from V and 8 from J, leaving 16 bases between them. The CDR3 contains 15 residues. Germline V lookup: CDR1 SGHRS, CDR2 YFSETQ. CDR3 loop: CASSPRTSADSPLHF. CDR3 nucleotides: TGCGCCAGCAGCCCAAGGACTTCGGCGGATTCACCCCTCCACTTT.

The V and J genes are TRBV30 and TRBJ1-1; TRBD1 is a possible D gene (5 bases). Germline V gives CDR1 GTSNPN, CDR2 SVGIG (reference sequence). There are 14 residues in the CDR3. V was trimmed by 5 bases and J by 1 base, leaving 14 bases between them. In DNA form, the CDR3 reads TGTGCCTGGCATAAACAGGTGGGGAACACTGAAGCTTTCTTT. Amino acids: CAWHKQVGNTEAFF.

The V and J genes are TRBV7-2 and TRBJ2-1; 11 bases align to TRBD2. Germline trimming cut 5 bases from V and 5 bases from J; bases unmatched to any gene: 11. Germline CDR1 and CDR2: SGHTA and FQGNSA. This CDR3 has 17 amino acids. The CDR3 is CASSQQLAGADNNEQFF. Written as DNA, the CDR3 is TGTGCCAGCAGCCAACAACTAGCGGGGGCCGATAACAATGAGCAGTTCTTC.

The V gene is TRBV27, the J gene TRBJ2-2, with D maybe TRBD1 (5 bases). The ends were cut back, 5 bases at V and 5 bases at J, with 12 bases in the middle. Germline CDR1 reads MNHEY; CDR2 reads SMNVEV (reference sequence). CDR3 length: 14 residues. The CDR3 DNA follows: TGTGCCAGCAGTCCTTGGGGCGCGACCGGGGAGCTGTTTTTT. Residues: CASSPWGATGELFF.

With regard to this clone: The sample holds other DNA sequences that translate to the same CDR3. This chain joins TRBV27 and TRBJ1-6; D gene ambiguous. The CDR3 is made up of 12 amino acids. Trimming shortened V by 3 bases and J by 6 bases, and 3 bases separated the two germline ends. Looked up from germline, CDR1 is MNHEY and CDR2 is SMNVEV (reference sequence). The CDR3: CASSFLNSPLHF. The CDR3 nucleotides read TGTGCCAGCAGTTTCCTTAATTCACCCCTCCACTTT.

The chain recombines TRBV11-2 with TRBJ2-7; 9 bases line up with TRBD1. Germline V gene lookup returns CDR1 SGHAT and CDR2 FQNNGV. V dropped 5 bases and J dropped 6; count of bases not matched to a gene: 8. The CDR3 spans 14 residues. This chain's CDR3 is CASSPGTGRFEQYF. The DNA for the CDR3 is TGTGCCAGCAGCCCCGGGACAGGGAGGTTCGAGCAGTACTTC.

This chain links TRBV5-1 with TRBJ1-2; 8 bases line up with TRBD1. CDR3 length: 16 residues. Germline CDR1 reads SGHRS; CDR2 reads YFSETQ. V lost 3 bases, J lost 5 bases, and 12 bases stayed unmatched. CDR3 nucleotide sequence: TGCGCCAGCAGCTCCAAGACAGGGGCGGGCTCTTATGGCTACACCTTC. Its translation: CASSSKTGAGSYGYTF.

The V call is TRBV18, the J call TRBJ1-5, with a possible D match to TRBD1 (6 bases). Germline CDR1 is KGHSH and CDR2 is LQKENI. The ends were cut back, 2 bases at V and 6 bases at J, with 17 bases in the middle. The CDR3 runs 16 residues. The CDR3 sequence is CASSPSGRGFGQPQHF. The CDR3 bases are TGTGCCAGCTCACCATCCGGCAGGGGCTTCGGTCAGCCCCAGCATTTT.